One and the same sample provided the 5 T cell receptor beta chains below, sequenced in a study of cytomegalovirus exposure and HLA in healthy donors. Primers included in the PCR were 60 Vbeta and 13 Jbeta primers. The data were produced by immunoSEQ multiplex PCR, yet TCRdb's version contains in-frame clones alone and is incomplete. Here the sample spans around 150,000 clones, over 60% being singletons. The source material was PBMCs. These receptors all come from a middle-aged man in good health and CMV-seronegative.

CDR3 in DNA: TGTGCCAGTAGTACACAGGTCTCTGGAAACACCATATATTTT. Residues: CASSTQVSGNTIYF. The chain is built from TRBV19 and TRBJ1-3; perhaps TRBD1 as D (5 bases). Trimming removed 4 bases from V and 0 bases from J, with 7 bases in between. This CDR3 is 14 amino acids long. CDR1 and CDR2 from the germline V gene are LNHDA and SQIVND (reference sequence).

The chain has TRBV27 and TRBJ1-2; tentatively, D is TRBD1 (5 bases). The CDR3 length is 12 residues. The ends were cut back, 5 bases at V and 5 bases at J, with 9 bases in the middle. Germline CDR1 reads MNHEY; CDR2 reads SMNVEV (reference sequence). CDR3 sequence reads: CASSQQGYGYTF. The DNA of the CDR3 is TGTGCCAGCAGTCAGCAGGGTTATGGCTACACCTTC.

The chain combines TRBV6-5 with TRBJ1-1; TRBD1 matches at 10 bases. This CDR3 has 15 amino acids. Germline V gives CDR1 MNHEY, CDR2 SVGAGI. The V segment lost 0 bases and the J segment 8 bases; nucleotides outside the gene matches: 6. The CDR3 protein is CASSYSLPGQGEAFF. In DNA form, the CDR3 reads TGTGCCAGCAGTTACTCATTACCGGGACAGGGGGAAGCTTTCTTT.

The chain carries TRBV7-2 and TRBJ1-2; tentatively, D is TRBD1 (5 bases). This CDR3 region has 16 residues. V gave up 1 base and J gave up 0 bases, with 12 bases separating them. The germline gives CDR1 SGHTA, CDR2 FQGNSA. The CDR3 spells CASSLDYGRANYGYTF. The CDR3 region has the DNA TGTGCCAGCAGCTTAGACTATGGCAGGGCTAACTATGGCTACACCTTC.

This clone was observed a few times. The V call is TRBV4-2, the J call TRBJ1-5, with D possibly being TRBD1 (5 bases). The CDR3 length is 14 residues. V was pared by 1 base and J by 7 bases, with 11 bases between. CDR1 LGHNA and CDR2 YNFKEQ come from the germline V gene. The CDR3 bases are TGTGCCAGCAGCCAAGGAGGGGAGGCACAGCCCCAGCATTTT. This codes for CASSQGGEAQPQHF.